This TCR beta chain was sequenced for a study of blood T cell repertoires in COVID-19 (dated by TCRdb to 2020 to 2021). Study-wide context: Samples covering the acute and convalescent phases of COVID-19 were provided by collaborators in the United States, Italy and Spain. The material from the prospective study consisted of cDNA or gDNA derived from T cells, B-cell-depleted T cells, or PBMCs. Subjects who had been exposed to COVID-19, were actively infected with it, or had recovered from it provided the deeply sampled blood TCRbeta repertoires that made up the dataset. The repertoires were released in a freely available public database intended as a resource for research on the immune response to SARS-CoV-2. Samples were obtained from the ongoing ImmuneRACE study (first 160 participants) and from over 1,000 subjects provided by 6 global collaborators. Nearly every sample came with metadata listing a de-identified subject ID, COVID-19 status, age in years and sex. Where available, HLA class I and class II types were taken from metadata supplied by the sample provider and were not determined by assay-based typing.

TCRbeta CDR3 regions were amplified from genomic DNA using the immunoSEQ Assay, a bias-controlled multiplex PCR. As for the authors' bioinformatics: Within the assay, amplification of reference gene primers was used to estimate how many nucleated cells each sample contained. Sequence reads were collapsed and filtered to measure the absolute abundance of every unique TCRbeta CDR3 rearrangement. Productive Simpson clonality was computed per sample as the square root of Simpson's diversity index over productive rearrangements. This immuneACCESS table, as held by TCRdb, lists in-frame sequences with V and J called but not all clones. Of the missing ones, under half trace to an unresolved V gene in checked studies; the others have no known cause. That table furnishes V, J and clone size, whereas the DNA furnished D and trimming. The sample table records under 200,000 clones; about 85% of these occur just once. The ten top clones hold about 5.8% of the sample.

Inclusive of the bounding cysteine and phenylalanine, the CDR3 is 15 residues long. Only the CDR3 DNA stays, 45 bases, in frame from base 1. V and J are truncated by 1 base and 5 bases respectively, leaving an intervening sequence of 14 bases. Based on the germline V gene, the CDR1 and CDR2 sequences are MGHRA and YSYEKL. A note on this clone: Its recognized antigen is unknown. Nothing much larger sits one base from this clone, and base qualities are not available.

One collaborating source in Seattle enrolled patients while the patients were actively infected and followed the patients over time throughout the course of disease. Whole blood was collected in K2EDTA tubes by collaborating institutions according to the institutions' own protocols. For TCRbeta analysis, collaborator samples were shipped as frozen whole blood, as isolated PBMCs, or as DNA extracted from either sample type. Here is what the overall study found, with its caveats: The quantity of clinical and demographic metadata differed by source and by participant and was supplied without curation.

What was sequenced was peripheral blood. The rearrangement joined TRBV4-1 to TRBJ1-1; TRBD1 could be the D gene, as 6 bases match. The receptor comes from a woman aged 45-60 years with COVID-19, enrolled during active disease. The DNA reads TGCGCCAGCAGCCAAGTTCGGGGGGCGAGGACTGAAGCTTTCTTT. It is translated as CASSQVRGARTEAFF.